Each of the 3 T cell receptor beta chains below was sequenced from the same sample in a study of regulatory T cells in long-lasting Graves disease. Specified time point: newly diagnosed GD, antithyroid drugs for less than 3 months. Making the TCR library involved RNA that had been extracted from PBMCs. iRepertoire HTBI primers and Arm-PCR of CDR3 regions built TCR beta libraries. TCRdb re-analysed the multiplex PCR reads in MiXCR, keeping a single row per CDR3 protein. Here the sample spans 450,000 to 600,000 distinct CDR3 sequences, roughly 12% being singletons. The sample also formed part of further work on T cells in Graves' hyperthyroidism and ophthalmopathy.

Material: peripheral blood mononuclear cells (PBMCs), obtained at new diagnosis, from a patient treated with antithyroid drugs. Every receptor here comes from a man aged 30-40 years with Graves disease.

This clonotype was seen at least ten times. The rearrangement uses TRBV12-3 or TRBV12-4 and TRBJ1-2; maybe TRBD1 (6 bases). Trimming took 6 bases from V and 2 from J, leaving 10 bases between them. This CDR3 has 13 residues. The CDR3 sequence is CASRTTGNYGYTF. DNA of the CDR3: TGTGCCAGCAGAACTACAGGGAACTATGGCTACACCTTC.

This clonotype was seen more than once but under ten times. V and J are TRBV5-1 and TRBJ2-7; D remains ambiguous. This CDR3 has 16 amino acids. The germline CDR1 and CDR2 sequences are SGHRS and YFSETQ. The ends were cut back, 5 bases at V and 1 base at J, with 19 bases in the middle. CDR3 residues: CASSSQSPDTSYEQYF. CDR3 DNA: TGCGCCAGCAGTTCGCAGAGTCCAGACACTTCCTACGAGCAGTACTTC.

J is TRBJ2-1 and V is TRBV20-1; 9 bases map to TRBD1. CDR1 and CDR2 (germline): DFQATT, SNEGSKA (reference sequence). CDR3 length: 19 residues. V was pared by 3 bases and J by 1 base, with 16 bases of the junction left unmatched. CDR3 bases: TGCAGTGCTAGGATAAAGCCGGGACAGGGAATTGGGTCCTACAATGAGCAGTTCTTC. Translation gives CSARIKPGQGIGSYNEQFF.